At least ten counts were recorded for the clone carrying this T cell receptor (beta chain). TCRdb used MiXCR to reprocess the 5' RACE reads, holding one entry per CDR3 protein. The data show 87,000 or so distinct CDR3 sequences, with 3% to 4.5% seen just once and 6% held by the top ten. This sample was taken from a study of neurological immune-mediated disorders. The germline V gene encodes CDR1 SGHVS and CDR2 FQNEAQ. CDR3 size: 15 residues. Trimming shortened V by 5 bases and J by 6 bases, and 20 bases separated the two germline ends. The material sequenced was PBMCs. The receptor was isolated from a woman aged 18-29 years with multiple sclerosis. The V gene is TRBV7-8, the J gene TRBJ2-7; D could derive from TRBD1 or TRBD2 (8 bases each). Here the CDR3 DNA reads TGTGCCAGCAGCCGAGGGATAGCGGGGACAGGCGAGCAGTACTTC. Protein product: CASSRGIAGTGEQYF. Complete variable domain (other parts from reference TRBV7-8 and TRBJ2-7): GAGVSQSPRYKVAKRGQDVALRCDPISGHVSLFWYQQALGQGPEFLTYFQNEAQLDKSGLPSDRFFAERPEGSVSTLKIQRTQQEDSAVYLCASSRGIAGTGEQYFGPGTRLTVT.